The 27 T cell receptor beta chains reported below all come from one sample, sequenced in a study of blood T cells in healthy people across ages. Alongside a J-beta primer mix, a sample-barcoded 5' primer served in a second PCR lasting 7 to 11 cycles. From the 5' RACE reads, TCRdb called clonotypes with MiXCR, one entry per CDR3 protein. Of about 720,000 distinct CDR3 sequences in the sample, roughly 20% were seen once. Sequencing was carried out using blood. Source of these receptors: an older man in good health.

V gene TRBV12-3 or TRBV12-4 combines with J gene TRBJ2-5, with 10 bases fitting TRBD2. The V segment lost 5 bases and the J segment 7 bases; nucleotides outside the gene matches: 13. The CDR3 runs to 16 residues. CDR3 sequence: CASSTTSGTSSGTQYF. In nucleotides, the CDR3 is TGTGCCAGCAGTACTACTAGCGGGACGAGTAGCGGGACCCAGTACTTC.

A note on this clonotype: An end of the junction does not agree with germline; a read error may underlie this. V and J are TRBV12-3 or TRBV12-4 and TRBJ2-3; D tentatively reads TRBD1 or TRBD2 (6 bases each). The CDR3 has 16 amino acids. The CDR3 reads CASSLRGTPSTDAQYF. The CDR3 coding sequence is TGTGCCAGCAGTTTAAGGGGGACTCCTAGCACAGATGCGCAATATTTT.

The gene calls are TRBV29-1 and TRBJ1-6, with D possibly being TRBD1 (5 bases). Germline loops: CDR1 SQVTM, CDR2 ANQGSEA. This CDR3 spans 13 amino acids. Trimming left V 5 bases short and J 1 base short, with 6 bases between. In DNA, the CDR3 is TGCAGCGTTCAGGGTTCCTATAATTCACCCCTCCACTTT. Translation: CSVQGSYNSPLHF.

This sequence joins TRBV19 and TRBJ2-3; 7 bases agree with TRBD2. The CDR3 contains 14 residues. In germline, CDR1 is LNHDA, CDR2 SQIVND (reference sequence). V was clipped by 10 bases and J by 1 base; unmatched bases: 8. The CDR3 region is CATERRGGTDTQYF. CDR3 bases: TGTGCCACCGAGCGTCGGGGGGGCACAGATACGCAGTATTTT.

The rearrangement uses TRBV6-2 or TRBV6-3 and TRBJ2-1; 10 bases match TRBD2. There are 21 residues in the CDR3. Germline values: CDR1 MNHEY, CDR2 SVGEGT. V was pared by 0 bases and J by 0 bases, with 14 bases of the junction left unmatched. For the CDR3, the DNA is TGTGCCAGCAGTTACTCGATAGGGCTAGCGGGGGCGGGCGTCTCCTACAATGAGCAGTTCTTC. The encoded protein is CASSYSIGLAGAGVSYNEQFF.

CDR3 nucleotide sequence: TGTGCCAGCAGGAGTCTTGGACAGGGCTCCACAGATACGCAGTATTTT. It encodes CASRSLGQGSTDTQYF. The rearrangement links TRBV6-2 or TRBV6-3 to TRBJ2-3, with 8 bases identical to TRBD1. Germline-derived CDR1 and CDR2 are MNHEY and SVGEGT. This CDR3 is built from 16 residues. The V and J ends lost 6 bases and 2 bases, in that order; junction bases with no gene match: 10.

This chain joins TRBV5-1 and TRBJ1-4; D gene uncertain. CDR3 size: 17 residues. CDR1 SGHRS and CDR2 YFSETQ come from the germline V gene. V was cut by 3 bases and J by 0 bases, with 15 bases left in between. CDR3 sequence: CASSSTPDLATNEKLFF. CDR3 DNA sequence: TGCGCCAGCAGCTCCACACCAGACCTTGCAACTAATGAAAAACTGTTTTTT.

This clonotype was picked up many times. The rearrangement joins TRBV12-3 or TRBV12-4 to TRBJ1-6; TRBD1 agrees at 8 bases. CDR3 length equals 15 residues. Trimming at V came to 5 bases and at J to 11 bases, leaving 11 bases not matched to a gene. CDR3 DNA sequence: TGTGCCAGCAGTCCCGGGACAGGACTATCTACACCCCTCCACTTT. Translation gives CASSPGTGLSTPLHF.

This clonotype has only a few counts. The chain recombines TRBV13 with TRBJ1-1; D possibly corresponds to TRBD1 (5 bases). Per germline, CDR1 PRHDT and CDR2 FYEKMQ (reference sequence). The CDR3 sequence is 15 residues long. V lost 0 bases and J 5 bases, leaving 13 bases between the germline ends. The CDR3 sequence: CASSLGRGKATEAFF. The CDR3 coding sequence is TGTGCCAGCAGCTTAGGCCGGGGGAAGGCAACTGAAGCTTTCTTT.

This clonotype was observed a few times. The chain employs TRBV20-1 and TRBJ1-4; 10 nucleotides align to TRBD1. V lost 1 base and J lost 5; bases outside the gene matches: 1. CDR3 length equals 14 residues. CDR1 is DFQATT, CDR2 SNEGSKA, per germline (reference sequence). DNA of the CDR3: TGCAGTGCTAGAGCGGGACAGGGGAATGAAAAACTGTTTTTT. The encoded protein is CSARAGQGNEKLFF.

This clonotype was picked up many times. The gene calls are TRBV29-1 and TRBJ2-5, with TRBD1 matching 7 bases. Germline values: CDR1 SQVTM, CDR2 ANQGSEA. V lost 2 bases, J lost 2 bases, and 2 bases stayed unmatched. The CDR3 extends over 13 amino acids. The DNA of the CDR3 is TGCAGCGTTGAAAGGGGACAGCAAGAGACCCAGTACTTC. It encodes CSVERGQQETQYF.

The rearrangement links TRBV12-3 or TRBV12-4 to TRBJ2-3, with D possibly TRBD2 on 6 matching bases. Trimming removed 7 bases from V and 7 bases from J, with 18 bases in between. The CDR3 contains 14 residues. Here the CDR3 reads CASNRRDFRNTQYF. DNA for the CDR3: TGTGCCAGCAATCGCCGGGACTTTCGGAATACGCAGTATTTT.

The V gene is TRBV28, the J gene TRBJ2-5, with 7 bases aligning to TRBD2. This CDR3 is built from 15 residues. V lost 2 bases, J lost 2 bases, and 5 bases stayed unmatched. Germline lookup yields CDR1 MDHEN and CDR2 SYDVKM. CDR3 in DNA: TGTGCCAGCAGTTTAGGACTAGGAGGTCAAGAGACCCAGTACTTC. Encoded protein: CASSLGLGGQETQYF.

The DNA of the CDR3 is TGTGCCAGCAGCTTAGCGGGTGTGTCTGGTGAAAAACTGTTTTTT. It yields the protein CASSLAGVSGEKLFF. This chain links TRBV7-2 with TRBJ1-4, with unresolved D. The germline CDR1 and CDR2 sequences are SGHTA and FQGNSA. The CDR3 length is 15 residues. V was shortened by 0 bases and J by 7 bases, with 12 bases between the two germline ends.

This clonotype was detected ten times or more. The V call is TRBV7-8, the J call TRBJ2-3; 8 positions match TRBD2. The germline V gene has CDR1 SGHVS and CDR2 FQNEAQ. With 6 bases clipped from V and 2 bases from J, the junction kept 7 bases outside the gene matches. The CDR3 extends over 15 amino acids. DNA of the CDR3: TGTGCCAGCAGTCTAAGCGGGGGATTCACAGATACGCAGTATTTT. Residues: CASSLSGGFTDTQYF.

The chain links TRBV12-3 or TRBV12-4 to TRBJ2-5; 7 bases map to TRBD1. CDR3 length equals 13 residues. With V trimmed by 6 bases and J by 5 bases, 6 bases remained unmatched. As DNA, the CDR3 is TGTGCCAGCAGACCACAGGGGCGGGAGACCCAGTACTTC. This gives the protein CASRPQGRETQYF.

To note about this clonotype: This could be a read error, since a much larger clone is one nucleotide away. V is TRBV11-2 and J is TRBJ1-1; no definite D call. Germline V gene sequence: CDR1 SGHAT, CDR2 FQNNGV. This CDR3 spans 12 amino acids. CDR3 nucleotide sequence: TGTACCAGCAGCTTAGGGTTCGGCGAAGCTTTCTTT. It specifies CTSSLGFGEAFF.

The chain joins TRBV6-1 to TRBJ1-2; D is ambiguous. Germline CDR1 MNHNS, CDR2 SASEGT. The CDR3 has 15 residues. Trimming removed 0 bases from V and 3 bases from J, with 11 bases in between. The CDR3 region is CASSEAPGPYYGYTF. The CDR3 DNA is TGTGCCAGCAGTGAAGCGCCTGGGCCCTACTATGGCTACACCTTC.

This clonotype was counted a few times. The V call is TRBV19, the J call TRBJ1-2; possible D gene TRBD1, 6 bases. This CDR3 is built from 14 residues. Trimming removed 1 base at V and 5 bases at J, with 11 bases between. Germline CDR1 reads LNHDA; CDR2 reads SQIVND (reference sequence). The CDR3 DNA reads as TGTGCCAGTAGTATAGTAATGGACAGATATGGCTACACCTTC. Translation gives CASSIVMDRYGYTF.

This clonotype was seen a few times. A read error is likely, as this CDR3 ends without the conserved phenylalanine or tryptophan. The chain joins TRBV7-9 to TRBJ2-5; D remains ambiguous. CDR1 is SEHNR and CDR2 is FQNEAQ in the germline V gene (reference sequence). The CDR3 contains 14 residues. V was shortened by 1 base and J by 11 bases, with 17 bases between the two germline ends. CDR3 residues: CASSLGDPNDAQYV. As DNA, the CDR3 is TGTGCCAGCAGCTTAGGCGACCCTAATGACGCGCAGTACGTC.

This clonotype was recorded many times. The gene calls are TRBV11-3 and TRBJ2-3; D is perhaps TRBD2 (6 bases). Germline-derived CDR1 and CDR2 are SGHNT and YENEEA. This CDR3 contains 14 residues. Between the trimmed V and J ends, which lost 1 base and 4 bases, there was a span of 9 bases. The CDR3 DNA follows: TGTGCCAGCAGCTTAGGCGGGATCCCAGATACGCAGTATTTT. Its protein is CASSLGGIPDTQYF.

The V gene is TRBV20-1, the J gene TRBJ2-3, with TRBD2 matching 7 bases. V was clipped by 6 bases and J by 5 bases; unmatched bases: 2. Germline V gene data show CDR1 as DFQATT and CDR2 as SNEGSKA (reference sequence). The CDR3 spans 11 residues. The CDR3, as DNA: TGCAGTGCGATAGCGGGAGATACGCAGTATTTT. The encoded protein is CSAIAGDTQYF.

V and J are TRBV12-3 or TRBV12-4 and TRBJ2-7; D not certain. This CDR3 has 14 amino acids. Trimming pared 3 bases from V and 1 base from J, leaving 10 bases between. CDR3 coding DNA: TGTGCCAGCAGTTTGGGCGTAAATTCCTACGAGCAGTACGTC. It yields the protein CASSLGVNSYEQYV.

This clonotype was found a few times. V and J are TRBV12-3 or TRBV12-4 and TRBJ1-1; D may be TRBD1 (6 bases). V lost 2 bases and J lost 3, with 19 bases in between. There are 17 residues in the CDR3. CDR3 in amino acids: CASSLSGARRRDTEAFF. The CDR3 nucleotides are TGTGCCAGCAGTTTATCGGGGGCCCGGCGACGGGACACTGAAGCTTTCTTT.

This chain uses TRBV4-3 with TRBJ2-6, with D unclear. The CDR3 has 16 residues. V was clipped by 0 bases and J by 0 bases, with 6 bases between them. The V gene's germline CDR1 is LGHNA and CDR2 YSLEER. The DNA for the CDR3 is TGCGCCAGCAGCCAAGATTTGAGCTCTGGGGCCAACGTCCTGACTTTC. Protein sequence: CASSQDLSSGANVLTF.

This sequence joins TRBV5-1 and TRBJ2-1; D possibly corresponds to TRBD1 (6 bases). The J call could be wrong; TRBJ2-7 is a better fit for the DNA end. The germline V gene encodes CDR1 SGHRS and CDR2 YFSETQ. The CDR3 has 15 amino acids. In nucleotides, the CDR3 is TGCGCCAGCAGCGATCCAACGGGACAACCCTACGAGCAGTACTTC. Amino acid sequence: CASSDPTGQPYEQYF.

In this sample, this clonotype turned up a few times. The chain recombines TRBV12-3 or TRBV12-4 with TRBJ1-2, with D uncertain. The length of the CDR3 is 16 residues. V lost 2 bases and J 0 bases, leaving 13 bases between the germline ends. As DNA, the CDR3 is TGTGCCAGCAGTTTATCGGGGTCCCTAGCTAACTATGGCTACACCTTC. Its translation: CASSLSGSLANYGYTF.